Shown below are 32 T cell receptor beta chains from a single sample sequenced in a study of T cells in tuberculosis. Time point noted: new active TB diagnosis, blood taken before or within 7 days of starting treatment. Repertoires were generated with immunoSEQ multiplex PCR, while TCRdb's copy carries only in-frame clones and drops some. Of about 33,000 clones listed, about 90% are singletons. Sequencing was performed on PBMCs, taken at tuberculosis diagnosis. These receptors all come from an adult with tuberculosis. Some clones in this sample may be carry-over from other donors' samples.

This clone was seen a few times. The rearrangement links TRBV18 to TRBJ2-1, with D possibly being TRBD1 (5 bases). CDR1 and CDR2 from the germline V gene are KGHSH and LQKENI. This CDR3 spans 15 amino acids. The V end lost 1 base, the J end lost 2 bases, and 9 bases lay between the germline ends. The CDR3: CASSPRRVAYNEQFF. In DNA, the CDR3 is TGTGCCAGCTCACCACGCAGGGTGGCCTACAATGAGCAGTTCTTC.

The chain is built from TRBV10-3 and TRBJ2-5, with unresolved D. CDR3 length: 13 residues. V was clipped by 5 bases and J by 1 base, with 8 bases between them. Germline V CDR1 and CDR2: ENHRY, SYGVKD. Here the CDR3 reads CAISPGSQETQYF. The CDR3, as DNA: TGTGCCATCAGTCCCGGGTCCCAAGAGACCCAGTACTTC.

This clone is medium-sized (0.01 to 0.1%). V and J are TRBV6-6 and TRBJ1-3, with 8 bases matching TRBD1. V trimming: 5 bases; J trimming: 2 bases; junction bases outside the gene matches: 5. The germline gives CDR1 MNHNY, CDR2 SVGAGI (reference sequence). This CDR3 region has 15 residues. The CDR3 sequence is CASSPQGAAGNTIYF. Here the CDR3 DNA reads TGTGCCAGCAGTCCTCAGGGGGCTGCTGGAAACACCATATATTTT.

V is TRBV5-4 and J is TRBJ2-2, with D possibly matching TRBD2 (5 bases). CDR3 length equals 15 residues. Germline lookup yields CDR1 SGHNT and CDR2 YYREEE (reference sequence). V lost 1 base and J 4 bases, leaving 11 bases between the germline ends. The CDR3 reads CASSLTEEFTGELFF. Here the CDR3 DNA reads TGTGCCAGCAGCTTGACGGAGGAATTCACCGGGGAGCTGTTTTTT.

The rearrangement links TRBV5-1 to TRBJ2-2, with TRBD2 identical over 11 bases. From germline, CDR1 is SGHRS and CDR2 YFSETQ. This CDR3 has 17 amino acids. With V trimmed by 2 bases and J by 4 bases, 7 bases remained unmatched. The CDR3 here is CASSFPTSGAPTGELFF. CDR3 DNA: TGCGCCAGCAGCTTTCCGACTAGCGGGGCACCCACCGGGGAGCTGTTTTTT.

The rearrangement links TRBV19 to TRBJ2-6, with TRBD1 matching 9 bases. V gave up 7 bases and J gave up 1 base; unmatched junction bases: 2. The CDR3 spans 15 residues. Looked up from germline, CDR1 is LNHDA and CDR2 is SQIVND (reference sequence). DNA of the CDR3: TGTGCCAGTATGGACAGGGGTTCTGGGGCCAACGTCCTGACTTTC. The encoded protein is CASMDRGSGANVLTF.

The rearrangement links TRBV5-6 to TRBJ1-6, with a tentative D call TRBD1 (5 bases). V shed 4 bases and J shed 4 bases, with 12 bases lying between them. CDR1 and CDR2 from the germline V gene are SGHDT and YYEEEE. This CDR3 region has 15 residues. The DNA of the CDR3 is TGTGCCAGCAGCGTGGACATACTATATAATTCACCCCTCCACTTT. It specifies CASSVDILYNSPLHF.

The J gene is TRBJ2-3, the V gene TRBV18; 7 bases line up with TRBD1. The V gene's germline CDR1 is KGHSH and CDR2 LQKENI. This CDR3 is built from 14 residues. Losses at the gene ends were 5 bases for V and 4 bases for J; bases not matched to a gene: 6. The CDR3 DNA reads as TGTGCCAGCTCAGAGGGGGCCGTGGCAGATACGCAGTATTTT. Protein product: CASSEGAVADTQYF.

CDR3 nucleotides: TGTGCCAGCAGGGCGGGACAGGGTTTTTACGAGCAGTACTTC. Protein sequence: CASRAGQGFYEQYF. V usage is TRBV6-4 and J usage is TRBJ2-7, with TRBD1 identical over 9 bases. CDR1 and CDR2 from the germline V gene are MRHNA and SNTAGT. The CDR3 length is 14 residues. V was pared by 6 bases and J by 4 bases, with 7 bases of the junction left unmatched.

In DNA form, the CDR3 reads TGTGCCAGCAGTGAATTGCCAGGGGGCAATTCACCCCTCCACTTT. As protein: CASSELPGGNSPLHF. The rearrangement joins TRBV2 to TRBJ1-6, with TRBD1 matching over 8 bases. Germline lookup yields CDR1 SNHLY and CDR2 FYNNEI. This CDR3 has 15 amino acids. V gave up 2 bases and J gave up 7 bases; unmatched junction bases: 4. The full variable domain, its missing parts supplied by reference TRBV2 and TRBJ1-6, is EPEVTQTPSHQVTQMGQEVILRCVPISNHLYFYWYRQILGQKVEFLVSFYNNEISEKSEIFDDQFSVERPDGSNFTLKIRSTKLEDSAMYFCASSELPGGNSPLHFGNGTRLTVT.

The chain employs TRBV7-9 and TRBJ2-1; D may be TRBD2 (6 bases). This CDR3 is built from 16 residues. The ends were cut back, 1 base at V and 6 bases at J, with 16 bases in the middle. Germline lookup yields CDR1 SEHNR and CDR2 FQNEAQ (reference sequence). The CDR3 DNA reads as TGTGCCAGCAGCTTAGAAGGAGGGACTCTTCCCAATGAGCAGTTCTTC. Amino acids: CASSLEGGTLPNEQFF. The full variable domain, rest sourced from reference TRBV7-9 and TRBJ2-1, is DTGVSQNPRHKITKRGQNVTFRCDPISEHNRLYWYRQTLGQGPEFLTYFQNEAQLEKSRLLSDRFSAERPKGSFSTLEIQRTEQGDSAMYLCASSLEGGTLPNEQFFGPGTRLTVL.

This sequence joins TRBV6-5 and TRBJ2-7, with 9 bases that match TRBD1. The ends lost 5 bases at V and 4 bases at J; junction bases unmatched: 6. This CDR3 spans 14 amino acids. Germline assignment: CDR1 MNHEY and CDR2 SVGAGI. The CDR3 DNA is TGTGCCAGCAGTACAGGGGGCGCGGGGTACGAGCAGTACTTC. As protein: CASSTGGAGYEQYF.

The chain couples TRBV27 to TRBJ2-1; tentatively, D is TRBD1 (6 bases). CDR1 is MNHEY, CDR2 SMNVEV, per germline (reference sequence). The CDR3 has 16 residues. Trimming removed 6 bases at V and 4 bases at J, with 19 bases between. The CDR3 DNA follows: TGTGCCAGCAGATTGCAGGGGTCCCCGCGATACAATGAGCAGTTCTTC. It encodes CASRLQGSPRYNEQFF.

This chain uses TRBV2 with TRBJ2-5; 10 bases line up with TRBD2. The germline V gene has CDR1 SNHLY and CDR2 FYNNEI. Trimming took 6 bases from V and 5 from J; bases not matched to a gene: 9. CDR3 size: 15 residues. CDR3 amino acids: CASRPKAGGHETQYF. The CDR3 bases are TGTGCCAGCAGACCCAAAGCGGGGGGGCATGAGACCCAGTACTTC.

This chain links TRBV2 with TRBJ2-3; weak D call: TRBD2 (5 bases). The CDR3 length is 15 residues. Germline CDR1 reads SNHLY; CDR2 reads FYNNEI. Trimming left V 6 bases short and J 3 bases short, with 16 bases between. CDR3 coding DNA: TGTGCCAGCAGCGAGGGCACACATCCTACAGATACGCAGTATTTT. It encodes CASSEGTHPTDTQYF. Full variable domain (rest looked up from reference TRBV2 and TRBJ2-3): EPEVTQTPSHQVTQMGQEVILRCVPISNHLYFYWYRQILGQKVEFLVSFYNNEISEKSEIFDDQFSVERPDGSNFTLKIRSTKLEDSAMYFCASSEGTHPTDTQYFGPGTRLTVL.

V usage is TRBV7-9 and J usage is TRBJ2-7; 10 bases agree with TRBD1. After removal of 5 bases from V and 5 bases from J, the junction contained 9 bases not matched to a gene. CDR3 length: 15 residues. Germline lookup yields CDR1 SEHNR and CDR2 FQNEAQ (reference sequence). CDR3 residues: CASSIGTGVFNEQYF. CDR3 nucleotides: TGTGCCAGCAGCATAGGGACAGGGGTTTTCAACGAGCAGTACTTC.

The chain joins TRBV5-6 to TRBJ2-1; a weak D match, TRBD1 (5 bases). Trimming removed 3 bases at V and 1 base at J, with 11 bases between. Germline CDR1 is SGHDT and CDR2 is YYEEEE. The length of the CDR3 is 15 residues. The CDR3 reads CASSSGLGSYNEQFF. The DNA of the CDR3 is TGTGCCAGCAGCTCAGGGCTGGGGTCCTACAATGAGCAGTTCTTC.

The gene calls are TRBV6-5 and TRBJ1-2; 7 bases are a match to TRBD1. The CDR3 is 14 amino acids. The trim removed 6 bases at V and 4 bases at J, leaving 8 bases unmatched. CDR1 MNHEY and CDR2 SVGAGI come from the germline V gene. The CDR3 sequence is CASSRDRDSYGYTF. The CDR3 DNA reads TGTGCCAGCAGCAGGGACAGAGACTCCTATGGCTACACCTTC.

This clone has a single count. The CDR3 is CASSLTTAGNTIYF. CDR3 in DNA: TGCGCCAGCAGCTTGACGACTGCTGGAAACACCATATATTTT. The gene calls are TRBV5-1 and TRBJ1-3; D gene uncertain. Deletions cut 1 base from V and 2 bases from J, with 7 bases between. This CDR3 is 14 amino acids long. Germline CDR1 and CDR2: SGHRS and YFSETQ. Full variable domain (missing parts from reference TRBV5-1 and TRBJ1-3): KAGVTQTPRYLIKTRGQQVTLSCSPISGHRSVSWYQQTPGQGLQFLFEYFSETQRNKGNFPGRFSGRQFSNSRSEMNVSTLELGDSALYLCASSLTTAGNTIYFGEGSWLTVV.

The J gene is TRBJ1-4, the V gene TRBV9; no clear D. This CDR3 region has 17 residues. Trimming took off 0 bases at V and 0 bases at J, with 12 bases between the two ends. Germline loops: CDR1 SGDLS, CDR2 YYNGEE. CDR3 DNA sequence: TGTGCCAGCAGCGTAGGGGTAGGTGGAGCAACTAATGAAAAACTGTTTTTT. Its translation is CASSVGVGGATNEKLFF.

This chain connects TRBV5-1 to TRBJ1-6, with TRBD1 matching 10 bases. Per the germline V gene, CDR1 is SGHRS and CDR2 is YFSETQ. V was clipped by 5 bases and J by 10 bases; unmatched bases: 3. This CDR3 comprises 13 residues. This chain's CDR3 is CASRGTGDSPLHF. CDR3 sequence (DNA): TGCGCCAGCAGAGGGACAGGGGACTCACCCCTCCACTTT. Full variable domain (rest looked up from reference TRBV5-1 and TRBJ1-6): KAGVTQTPRYLIKTRGQQVTLSCSPISGHRSVSWYQQTPGQGLQFLFEYFSETQRNKGNFPGRFSGRQFSNSRSEMNVSTLELGDSALYLCASRGTGDSPLHFGNGTRLTVT.

The chain couples TRBV5-1 to TRBJ2-2; 9 nucleotides line up with TRBD1. Germline-derived CDR1 and CDR2 are SGHRS and YFSETQ. J gave up 0 bases and V 4 bases, and 1 base lay outside the gene matches. The CDR3 is 15 residues long. The CDR3 here is CASSRTGANTGELFF. The CDR3, as DNA: TGCGCCAGCAGCCGGACAGGGGCGAACACCGGGGAGCTGTTTTTT.

The chain recombines TRBV15 with TRBJ1-2; 8 bases line up with TRBD1. Unmatched junction bases numbered 7, after V lost 0 bases and J lost 4 bases. CDR3 size: 16 residues. Germline assignment: CDR1 LNHNV and CDR2 YYDKDF (reference sequence). Here the CDR3 reads CATSRDLTGVPYGYTF. CDR3 sequence (DNA): TGTGCCACCAGCAGAGATTTGACAGGGGTTCCCTATGGCTACACCTTC. The variable domain in full, with the rest retrieved from reference TRBV15 and TRBJ1-2, is DAMVIQNPRYQVTQFGKPVTLSCSQTLNHNVMYWYQQKSSQAPKLLFHYYDKDFNNEADTPDNFQSRRPNTSFCFLDIRSPGLGDTAMYLCATSRDLTGVPYGYTFGSGTRLTVV.

The chain joins TRBV5-6 to TRBJ2-3; D is perhaps TRBD1 (6 bases). This CDR3 spans 16 amino acids. The V and J ends lost 4 bases and 3 bases respectively, with 18 bases between them. The germline V gene encodes CDR1 SGHDT and CDR2 YYEEEE. DNA for the CDR3: TGTGCCAGCAGCCTGGACAGTACGGGGTGGACAGATACGCAGTATTTT. This gives the protein CASSLDSTGWTDTQYF. The full variable domain, in which reference TRBV5-6 and TRBJ2-3 provide the parts outside the CDR3, is DAGVTQSPTHLIKTRGQQVTLRCSPKSGHDTVSWYQQALGQGPQFIFQYYEEEERQRGNFPDRFSGHQFPNYSSELNVNALLLGDSALYLCASSLDSTGWTDTQYFGPGTRLTVL.

In regard to this clone: This sample also contains other DNA sequences that code for the same CDR3. The chain employs TRBV27 and TRBJ2-7, with D maybe TRBD2 (7 bases). The V end was cut by 5 bases, the J end by 2 bases, with 13 bases between. The CDR3 contains 14 residues. Germline CDR1 is MNHEY and CDR2 is SMNVEV (reference sequence). The CDR3: CASSPRGGPYEQYF. In DNA, the CDR3 is TGTGCCAGCAGTCCGAGGGGGGGGCCCTACGAGCAGTACTTC.

The V and J genes are TRBV7-2 and TRBJ2-1; 7 bases agree with TRBD1. CDR1 and CDR2 from the germline V gene are SGHTA and FQGNSA. This CDR3 spans 15 amino acids. J gave up 3 bases and V 5 bases, and 7 bases lay outside the gene matches. The CDR3 DNA is TGTGCCAGCAGCACCTCGGGACAGAGCTACAATGAGCAGTTCTTC. This gives the protein CASSTSGQSYNEQFF.

The chain carries TRBV5-1 and TRBJ2-6, with 7 bases identical to TRBD1. V trimming: 3 bases; J trimming: 1 base; junction bases outside the gene matches: 7. The CDR3 is 17 amino acids. Germline-derived CDR1 and CDR2 are SGHRS and YFSETQ. The CDR3: CASSSTGVHSGANVLTF. The CDR3 DNA is TGCGCCAGCAGCTCTACAGGGGTTCATTCTGGGGCCAACGTCCTGACTTTC.

The J gene is TRBJ2-3, the V gene TRBV27; D not resolved. In germline, CDR1 is MNHEY, CDR2 SMNVEV (reference sequence). V lost 6 bases to trimming and J lost 3 bases, with 7 bases between them. The CDR3 is 12 residues long. The CDR3 reads CASSPRTDTQYF. The CDR3 DNA reads TGTGCCAGCAGCCCGCGTACAGATACGCAGTATTTT.

The chain combines TRBV7-2 with TRBJ2-7; no definite D call. Trimming stripped 2 bases from V and 1 base from J, with 12 bases between. Germline V lookup: CDR1 SGHTA, CDR2 FQGNSA. The CDR3 sequence is 15 residues long. The CDR3 DNA reads TGTGCCAGCAGCTTAAGTCTGGTGCGGTCCTACGAGCAGTACTTC. This encodes CASSLSLVRSYEQYF.

The V and J genes are TRBV6-5 and TRBJ1-2, with 7 positions matching TRBD1. Looked up from germline, CDR1 is MNHEY and CDR2 is SVGAGI. J gave up 5 bases and V 4 bases, and 13 bases lay outside the gene matches. The CDR3 has 16 amino acids. CDR3 region: CASSSLLIGTAYGYTF. In DNA form, the CDR3 reads TGTGCCAGCAGTTCCCTCCTTATCGGGACAGCGTATGGCTACACCTTC.

The chain carries TRBV19 and TRBJ2-7; TRBD1 matches at 11 bases. V was pared by 5 bases and J by 4 bases, with 7 bases of the junction left unmatched. The CDR3 runs 15 residues. Per germline, CDR1 LNHDA and CDR2 SQIVND (reference sequence). The CDR3 nucleotides read TGTGCCAGTAGTCAATACGGGACAGGGGGATACGAGCAGTACTTC. Translating gives CASSQYGTGGYEQYF. Using reference TRBV19 and TRBJ2-7 for the parts outside the CDR3, the full variable domain is DGGITQSPKYLFRKEGQNVTLSCEQNLNHDAMYWYRQDPGQGLRLIYYSQIVNDFQKGDIAEGYSVSREKKESFPLTVTSAQKNPTAFYLCASSQYGTGGYEQYFGPGTRLTVT.

This chain connects TRBV9 to TRBJ2-2, with 14 bases that match TRBD2. Germline assignment: CDR1 SGDLS and CDR2 YYNGEE. V was clipped by 4 bases and J by 6 bases; unmatched bases: 5. The CDR3 has 16 amino acids. The CDR3 region is CASSQTSGGAPGELFF. The DNA for the CDR3 is TGTGCCAGCAGCCAGACTAGCGGGGGGGCCCCCGGGGAGCTGTTTTTT.